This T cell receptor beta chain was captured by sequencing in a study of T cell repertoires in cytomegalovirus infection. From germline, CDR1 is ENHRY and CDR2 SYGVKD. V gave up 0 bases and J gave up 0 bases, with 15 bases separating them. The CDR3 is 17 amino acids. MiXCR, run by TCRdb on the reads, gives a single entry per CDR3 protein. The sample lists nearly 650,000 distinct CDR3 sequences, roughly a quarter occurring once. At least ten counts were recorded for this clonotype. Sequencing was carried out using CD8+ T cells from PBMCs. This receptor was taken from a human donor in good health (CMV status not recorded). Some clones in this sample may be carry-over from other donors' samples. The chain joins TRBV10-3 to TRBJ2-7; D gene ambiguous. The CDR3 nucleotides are TGTGCCATCAGTGAGTCCACGGCCAGGAGAAACTCCTACGAGCAGTACTTC. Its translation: CAISESTARRNSYEQYF.